This T cell receptor (beta chain) stems from a study of T cell responses to AZD1222 COVID-19 vaccine. Some clones are missing from TCRdb's copy, which holds only in-frame ones; the method was immunoSEQ multiplex PCR. Among 200,000 or so clones listed, around 86% were seen once. CDR3 length equals 13 residues. Deletions cut 5 bases from V and 4 bases from J, with 11 bases between. The V gene's germline CDR1 is LNHDA and CDR2 SQIVND (reference sequence). As for this clone: Its antigen is currently unknown.

Study conclusions and caveats: CD4 TCRs associated with vaccination spanned spike, dominating at 160-218 and 743-854. White British people made up most donors, females outnumbered males, and clonal diversity was possibly underestimated. Repertoire collection took place solely once the T cell response had peaked. Regions left unmutated in variants are reportedly the target of nearly half of spike-specific TCRs.

The TCR comes from an adult in good health. This chain connects TRBV19 to TRBJ1-2; perhaps TRBD1 as D (5 bases). The sample was peripheral blood, taken on day 0 of MenACWY control vaccination. CDR3 nucleotides: TGTGCCAGTAGTGGCCGGGACCTCTATGGCTACACCTTC. It yields the protein CASSGRDLYGYTF.